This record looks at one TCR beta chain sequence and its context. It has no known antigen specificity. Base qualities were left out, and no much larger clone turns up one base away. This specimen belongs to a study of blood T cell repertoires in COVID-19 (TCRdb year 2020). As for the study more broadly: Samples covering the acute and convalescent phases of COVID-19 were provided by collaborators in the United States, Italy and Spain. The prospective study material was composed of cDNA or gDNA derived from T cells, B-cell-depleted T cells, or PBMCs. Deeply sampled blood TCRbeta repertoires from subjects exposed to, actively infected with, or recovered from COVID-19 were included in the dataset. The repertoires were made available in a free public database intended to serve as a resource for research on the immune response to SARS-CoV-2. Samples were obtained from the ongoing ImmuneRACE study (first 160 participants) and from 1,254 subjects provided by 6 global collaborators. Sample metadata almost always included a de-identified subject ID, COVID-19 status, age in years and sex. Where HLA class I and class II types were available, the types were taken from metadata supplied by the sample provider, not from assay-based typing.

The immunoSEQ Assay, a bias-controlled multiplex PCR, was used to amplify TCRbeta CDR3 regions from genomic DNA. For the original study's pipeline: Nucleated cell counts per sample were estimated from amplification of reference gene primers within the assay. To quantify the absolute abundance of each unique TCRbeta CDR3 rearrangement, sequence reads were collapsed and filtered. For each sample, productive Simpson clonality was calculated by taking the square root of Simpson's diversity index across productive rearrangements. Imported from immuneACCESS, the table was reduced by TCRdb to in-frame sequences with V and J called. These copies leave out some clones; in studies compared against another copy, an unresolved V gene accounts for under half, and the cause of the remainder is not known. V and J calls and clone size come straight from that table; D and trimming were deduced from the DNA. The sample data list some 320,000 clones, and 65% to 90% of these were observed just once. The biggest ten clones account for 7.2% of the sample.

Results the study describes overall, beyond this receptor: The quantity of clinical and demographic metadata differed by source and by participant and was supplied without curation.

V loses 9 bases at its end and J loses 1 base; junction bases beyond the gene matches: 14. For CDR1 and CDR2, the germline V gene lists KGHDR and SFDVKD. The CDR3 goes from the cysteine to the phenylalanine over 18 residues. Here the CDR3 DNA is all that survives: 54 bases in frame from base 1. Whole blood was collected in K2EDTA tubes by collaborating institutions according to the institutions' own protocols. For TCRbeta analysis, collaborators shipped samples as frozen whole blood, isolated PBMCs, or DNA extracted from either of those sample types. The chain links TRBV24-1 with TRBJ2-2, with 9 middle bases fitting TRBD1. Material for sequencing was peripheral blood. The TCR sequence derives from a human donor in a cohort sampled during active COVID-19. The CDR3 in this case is CATGFGTGPSRNTGELFF. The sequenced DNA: TGTGCCACCGGATTTGGGACAGGGCCGTCACGGAACACCGGGGAGCTGTTTTTT.